These 9 T cell receptor beta chains were all obtained from the same sample, sequenced in a study of shared clonotypes between healthy human individuals. The protocol was immunoSEQ multiplex PCR, while the TCRdb copy is restricted to in-frame clones and leaves out a portion. This table holds 600,000 or so clones, about 95% found once. The naive CD8 fraction comprised CD45RO-negative cells positively selected for CCR7 and excluded terminally differentiated effector memory CD45RA+ cells. Sequencing was performed on naive CD8+ T cells sorted from blood. The source is a woman aged 30 to 39 in good health.

The table lists this clone with a count of one. CDR3 loop: CASSLQGAVTEAFF. In nucleotides, the CDR3 is TGTGCCAGCAGCTTGCAGGGGGCGGTCACTGAAGCTTTCTTT. The chain employs TRBV5-6 and TRBJ1-1, with 8 bases that match TRBD1. V gave up 1 base and J gave up 4 bases; unmatched junction bases: 3. The CDR3 is 14 amino acids. CDR1 is SGHDT, CDR2 YYEEEE, per germline.

The table lists this clone with a few counts. This chain links TRBV5-1 with TRBJ1-1; TRBD1 is a possible D gene (6 bases). There are 15 residues in the CDR3. Between the trimmed V and J ends, which lost 4 bases and 4 bases, there was a span of 17 bases. Germline CDR1 and CDR2: SGHRS and YFSETQ. The CDR3 DNA reads TGCGCCAGCAGCCCGGACGCAAGGGGGGCCACTGAAGCTTTCTTT. It encodes CASSPDARGATEAFF.

The V gene is TRBV7-9, the J gene TRBJ2-2; TRBD2 aligns across 8 bases. With V trimmed by 1 base and J by 5 bases, 6 bases remained unmatched. CDR1 and CDR2 (germline): SEHNR, FQNEAQ (reference sequence). The CDR3 is 16 amino acids. The CDR3 is CASSLGLASITGELFF. The CDR3 DNA reads as TGTGCCAGCAGCTTAGGACTAGCGTCGATAACCGGGGAGCTGTTTTTT.

The V gene is TRBV10-3, the J gene TRBJ1-5; 9 positions match TRBD1. Germline trimming cut 4 bases from V and 7 bases from J; bases unmatched to any gene: 5. The CDR3 is made up of 14 amino acids. Looked up from germline, CDR1 is ENHRY and CDR2 is SYGVKD. The CDR3 nucleotides are TGTGCCATCAGTGGGGGGACAGGGAACCAGCCCCAGCATTTT. This translates into CAISGGTGNQPQHF.

The chain links TRBV9 to TRBJ2-2; a weak D match, TRBD2 (6 bases). Germline CDR1 reads SGDLS; CDR2 reads YYNGEE. V lost 2 bases and J 6 bases, leaving 14 bases between the germline ends. The length of the CDR3 is 15 residues. CDR3 amino acids: CASSVLAGGAGELFF. For the CDR3, the DNA is TGTGCCAGCAGCGTCTTGGCCGGCGGGGCCGGGGAGCTGTTTTTT.

The chain uses TRBV13 and TRBJ2-7, with D maybe TRBD2 (6 bases). Trimming cost V 5 bases and J 7 bases, with 18 bases left between them. Germline V gene sequence: CDR1 PRHDT, CDR2 FYEKMQ (reference sequence). This CDR3 is 14 amino acids long. The CDR3 sequence is CASSVWGLAGEQYF. CDR3 sequence (DNA): TGTGCCAGCAGCGTGTGGGGCCTGGCGGGGGAGCAGTACTTC.

The chain combines TRBV7-3 with TRBJ1-1; 10 bases agree with TRBD1. The CDR3 length is 14 residues. Germline CDR1 and CDR2: SGHTA and FQGTGA. The trim removed 3 bases at V and 5 bases at J, leaving 3 bases unmatched. The CDR3: CASSLTGGETEAFF. The CDR3 DNA is TGTGCCAGCAGCTTGACAGGGGGCGAGACTGAAGCTTTCTTT.

This chain connects TRBV6-1 to TRBJ2-7, with D tentatively TRBD1 (6 bases). The CDR3 consists of 13 residues. The V and J ends lost 5 bases and 0 bases respectively, with 8 bases between them. Germline lookup yields CDR1 MNHNS and CDR2 SASEGT. The CDR3 loop is CASSRTASYEQYF. DNA of the CDR3: TGTGCCAGCAGTAGGACAGCCTCCTACGAGCAGTACTTC.

The chain carries TRBV28 and TRBJ2-5; 9 nucleotides match TRBD1. The CDR3 spans 15 residues. V lost 4 bases and J lost 5; bases outside the gene matches: 8. Germline V gene lookup returns CDR1 MDHEN and CDR2 SYDVKM. The CDR3 DNA reads as TGTGCCAGCAGTTCGCGGGACAGGGCGGAGGAGACCCAGTACTTC. As protein: CASSSRDRAEETQYF.